This T cell receptor (beta chain) was sequenced for a study of blood T cells in healthy people across ages (dated by TCRdb to the mid-2010s). Study-wide context: In model experiments, template switching captured roughly one uniquely barcoded TCR beta cDNA molecule for every two T cells. The study measured age-related changes in TCR beta repertoire diversity using deep sequencing normalized with unique cDNA molecular identifiers. The donors were split into four age groups: young (average about 16 years), middle-aged (about 40), aged (roughly 65) and long-lived (about 82). To avoid experimental bias, donors of different ages were distributed randomly across sequencing lanes. For two donors (one aged 18 to 30 and one aged 80 or older), the study analyzed two additional independent replicas of 1 million unique cDNA reads from the same blood draw.

As for this clonotype: Its specific antigen is unknown. Base qualities were left out, and no much larger clone turns up one base away.

What the study reported, not specific to this receptor: Observed TCR beta diversity per million T cells fell roughly linearly with age, and a significant reduction was already apparent by age about 36. Compared with the aged group, more naive CD4+ T cells, fewer expanded clones and increased TCR diversity were shown by the long-lived group, suggesting age selection. A strong correlation was found between observed TCR beta diversity and the percentage of naive T cells measured by flow cytometry. Since profiling was done on bulk unsorted PBMCs, naive and antigen-experienced compartments could not be conclusively compared. Estimates of total diversity based on one million sequenced T cells were regarded as lower bounds and as underestimates. Donor CMV infection status was unknown, potentially confounding age-related changes in expanded clonotypes.

The library was built by means of 5' RACE. Sequenced on an Illumina HiSeq 2500. A second PCR of about 6 to 11 cycles was performed with a sample-barcoded 5' primer and a J-beta primer mix. Each TCR beta cDNA molecule received a unique molecular identifier from a template-switch 5' adaptor carrying 12 random nucleotides. Each sample yielded at least 2.5 million CDR3-containing paired-end reads. First-strand cDNA synthesis was performed from all RNA using the Mint cDNA synthesis kit, with priming by a TRBC-specific oligonucleotide. Following uracil-DNA glycosylase treatment, a first 18-cycle PCR with universal primers M1SS and BC2_uni_R was performed on all cDNA. Regarding the original processing steps: Normalization of each sample was performed by random selection of 1 million high-quality reads, each carrying a distinct molecular identifier. Instead of being binned into consensus sequences, reads with shared molecular identifiers were discarded. CDR3 identification, clonotype clustering and error correction used MiTCR with a Q25 quality threshold and the strictest error-elimination algorithm. A nonparametric unseen species model using Euler transformation provided a lower-bound estimate of total TCR beta diversity. TCRdb reran the public reads through fastp at Q25 and MiXCR, keeping productive beta chains. Entries are consolidated by CDR3 protein sequence, retaining the most common genes and DNA. Clone size and V and J calls follow TCRdb, not the original study. Recorded for this sample are 600,000 to 850,000 distinct CDR3 sequences; approximately 43% of them occurred a single time. Around a fifth of the sample lies in the top ten.

The approximately 39 donors, aged 6 to 90 years, were systemically healthy Caucasian individuals from Russia. Around 10 milliliters of peripheral blood were drawn from each donor into EDTA-treated Vacutainer tubes. Ficoll-Paque density-gradient centrifugation was used to isolate PBMCs, with at least 6.5 million obtained per sample. Total RNA, at least 6 micrograms per sample, was extracted from PBMCs with Trizol reagent. For every donor, flow cytometry on a PBMC aliquot measured the percentage of naive CD45RAhigh/CD27high T cells. The CDR3 sequence holds 13 residues, the cysteine and phenylalanine included. The entry retains the CDR3 DNA only, 39 bases that are in frame from base 1. From the germline V gene, CDR1 is SGHDN and CDR2 is FVKESK. The germline ends are 9 bases apart after V is trimmed by 1 base and J by 6 bases.

The V and J genes are TRBV14 and TRBJ1-2; the D gene is not confidently resolved. The clonotype originates from a woman between 55 and 75 years old in good health. Sequencing was carried out using blood. At the DNA level, the sequence is TGTGCCAGCAGCCAAGGGGGAGGGAATGGCTACACCTTC. The encoded protein is CASSQGGGNGYTF.